Each of the 27 T cell receptor beta chains below was sequenced from the same sample in a study of cytomegalovirus exposure and HLA in healthy donors. The primer mix had 60 Vbeta and 13 Jbeta primers. Sequenced by immunoSEQ multiplex PCR; TCRdb stores in-frame clones only, minus some. The table includes roughly 200,000 clones, approximately 78% detected once. The specimen was PBMCs. These receptors were collected from a man aged 30 to 39 in good health and CMV-seronegative.

DNA of the CDR3: TGTGCCAGCAGCCTGGGACTAGCGGGGGTGGATGAGCAGTTCTTC. Translating gives CASSLGLAGVDEQFF. The chain combines TRBV9 with TRBJ2-1; 14 bases are a match to TRBD2. This CDR3 is built from 15 residues. Germline V gene sequence: CDR1 SGDLS, CDR2 YYNGEE. V was pared by 4 bases and J by 8 bases, with 5 bases of the junction left unmatched.

The chain links TRBV5-6 to TRBJ2-1; maybe TRBD1 (6 bases). CDR3 length equals 13 residues. Germline values: CDR1 SGHDT, CDR2 YYEEEE. Trimming pared 1 base from V and 12 bases from J, leaving 14 bases between. The CDR3 DNA is TGTGCCAGCAGCTTGTGGTTACAGGGCGCGCAGTTCTTC. Translated: CASSLWLQGAQFF.

The chain carries TRBV7-3 and TRBJ2-1; 7 nucleotides align to TRBD1. In germline, CDR1 is SGHTA, CDR2 FQGTGA. The CDR3 consists of 15 residues. Germline trimming cut 5 bases from V and 3 bases from J; bases unmatched to any gene: 7. This CDR3 reads CASSPLGGSYNEQFF. The CDR3 nucleotides read TGTGCCAGCAGCCCTCTAGGGGGCAGCTACAATGAGCAGTTCTTC.

Points on this clone: The junction departs from the called germline gene at one end, perhaps through a read error. The rearrangement links TRBV5-1 to TRBJ1-1; no clear D. Germline V CDR1 and CDR2: SGHRS, YFSETQ. The CDR3 spans 15 residues. The CDR3 DNA follows: TGCGCCAGCAGCTTGTCGGCGACGGGGAACGCTGAAGCTTTCTTT. Encoded protein: CASSLSATGNAEAFF.

About this clone itself: Other DNA sequences in the sample encode the same CDR3. This sequence joins TRBV6-6 and TRBJ1-2, with D perhaps TRBD1 (6 bases). Germline assignment: CDR1 MNHNY and CDR2 SVGAGI (reference sequence). Trimming removed 10 bases at V and 5 bases at J, with 17 bases between. The CDR3 is made up of 13 amino acids. The CDR3 nucleotides are TGTGCCACCGCGGAGACAGGCTCATATGGCTACACCTTC. Amino acid sequence: CATAETGSYGYTF.

This chain joins TRBV12-5 and TRBJ1-1; D call uncertain. V was pared by 1 base and J by 5 bases, with 8 bases between. Germline values: CDR1 LGHNT, CDR2 FRNRAP. The CDR3 runs 13 residues. CDR3 sequence reads: CASGLEEGTEAFF. DNA for the CDR3: TGTGCTAGTGGTTTGGAGGAGGGAACTGAAGCTTTCTTT.

This clone was recorded once. The rearrangement uses TRBV4-2 and TRBJ1-1, with 7 bases that match TRBD1. CDR3 size: 15 residues. Trimming cost V 0 bases and J 1 base; bases outside gene matches: 2. Germline V gives CDR1 LGHNA, CDR2 YNFKEQ. CDR3 amino acids: CASSQERDRNTEAFF. The CDR3 region has the DNA TGTGCCAGCAGCCAAGAGAGGGACAGGAACACTGAAGCTTTCTTT.

The rearrangement links TRBV25-1 to TRBJ2-5; TRBD1 is a possible D gene (6 bases). The CDR3 sequence is 15 residues long. The germline V and J ends were trimmed by 4 bases and 4 bases, with 16 bases remaining between them. The germline CDR1 and CDR2 sequences are MGHDK and SYGVNS. CDR3 in amino acids: CASSAKDRIVETQYF. CDR3 sequence (DNA): TGTGCCAGCAGTGCCAAGGACAGAATAGTAGAGACCCAGTACTTC.

V and J are TRBV5-1 and TRBJ2-1, with a tentative D call TRBD1 (5 bases). V was shortened by 2 bases and J by 4 bases, with 13 bases between the two germline ends. Per the germline V gene, CDR1 is SGHRS and CDR2 is YFSETQ. This CDR3 spans 15 amino acids. For the CDR3, the DNA is TGCGCCAGCAGCTTATCTATGGGGCAGTACAATGAGCAGTTCTTC. The encoded protein is CASSLSMGQYNEQFF.

The chain has TRBV10-3 and TRBJ2-3; possibly TRBD1 for D (6 bases). Trimming took 10 bases from V and 5 from J, leaving 19 bases between them. There are 14 residues in the CDR3. Germline loops: CDR1 ENHRY, CDR2 SYGVKD. In DNA form, the CDR3 reads TGTGCCACCGACGAAGGACAGACGGGAGATACGCAGTATTTT. As protein: CATDEGQTGDTQYF.

The rearrangement joins TRBV5-6 to TRBJ2-6; 7 bases are a match to TRBD1. The germline CDR1 and CDR2 sequences are SGHDT and YYEEEE. The trim removed 2 bases at V and 0 bases at J, leaving 8 bases unmatched. The CDR3 totals 18 residues. This chain's CDR3 is CASSFGTAVYSGANVLTF. CDR3 sequence (DNA): TGTGCCAGCAGCTTCGGGACAGCCGTTTACTCTGGGGCCAACGTCCTGACTTTC.

In this sample, this clone turned up a few times. The chain is built from TRBV5-4 and TRBJ1-2; 10 positions agree with TRBD1. CDR1 and CDR2 (germline): SGHNT, YYREEE (reference sequence). The CDR3 extends over 13 amino acids. Trimming took 5 bases from V and 8 from J; bases not matched to a gene: 6. The CDR3 DNA is TGTGCCAGCAGAACGGGACAGGGGAAGGGCTACACCTTC. It specifies CASRTGQGKGYTF.

The sample holds a few counts of this clone. A junction end diverges from the germline sequence, so it may reflect a read error. The J gene is TRBJ2-6, the V gene TRBV19, with D tentatively TRBD1 (5 bases). This CDR3 is 15 amino acids long. Germline CDR1 LNHDA, CDR2 SQIVND (reference sequence). The CDR3 nucleotides read TGTGCCAGTAGTCTTTTGGTAGGTGGGGCCAGCGTCCTGACTTTC. It encodes CASSLLVGGASVLTF.

In DNA form, the CDR3 reads TGTGCCAGCAGTTTGACAGGGGGGAGCTCCTACGAGCAGTACTTC. Translation: CASSLTGGSSYEQYF. The chain carries TRBV28 and TRBJ2-7, with 9 bases matching TRBD1. CDR1 is MDHEN, CDR2 SYDVKM, per germline. Trimming removed 3 bases from V and 0 bases from J; junction bases left unmatched: 3. The CDR3 consists of 15 residues.

Of note for this clone: Its ends do not fully match the called genes, so a read error is possible. The chain employs TRBV18 and TRBJ2-6, with D possibly TRBD1 on 5 matching bases. The length of the CDR3 is 16 residues. CDR1 and CDR2 from the germline V gene are KGHSH and LQKENI. CDR3 coding DNA: TGTGCCAGCTCACCCTTGGACGTCTCTGGGGCCAGCGTCCTGACTTTC. Its translation is CASSPLDVSGASVLTF.

The J gene is TRBJ2-5, the V gene TRBV2; D may be TRBD1 (6 bases). The length of the CDR3 is 15 residues. V lost 3 bases, J lost 7 bases, and 18 bases lay in between. CDR1 is SNHLY, CDR2 FYNNEI, per germline. CDR3 sequence (DNA): TGTGCCAGCAGTGAGGAGACAGGAAATCGGGGGACCCAGTACTTC. Its protein is CASSEETGNRGTQYF.

The chain uses TRBV7-9 and TRBJ1-4; D is perhaps TRBD1 (5 bases). The germline V and J ends were trimmed by 3 bases and 3 bases, with 11 bases remaining between them. The V gene's germline CDR1 is SEHNR and CDR2 FQNEAQ (reference sequence). The CDR3 is 15 residues long. The DNA of the CDR3 is TGTGCCAGCAGCTTTAAGGGGAGGTCTAATGAAAAACTGTTTTTT. It yields the protein CASSFKGRSNEKLFF.

J is TRBJ1-2 and V is TRBV4-3; 9 nucleotides line up with TRBD1. CDR1 and CDR2 (germline): LGHNA, YSLEER. The CDR3 length is 16 residues. Trimming at V came to 0 bases and at J to 8 bases, leaving 10 bases not matched to a gene. CDR3 sequence reads: CASSQDRRTGVEGYTF. CDR3 in DNA: TGCGCCAGCAGCCAAGATCGTAGGACAGGGGTAGAAGGCTACACCTTC.

The chain is built from TRBV4-1 and TRBJ2-7; TRBD1 agrees at 8 bases. This CDR3 is 15 amino acids long. The trim removed 4 bases at V and 0 bases at J, leaving 5 bases unmatched. Germline CDR1 MGHRA, CDR2 YSYEKL. CDR3: CASSPDRGYSYEQYF. In DNA, the CDR3 is TGCGCCAGCAGCCCCGACAGGGGATACTCCTACGAGCAGTACTTC.

This chain joins TRBV10-3 and TRBJ1-1, with 8 bases identical to TRBD1. Losses at the gene ends were 2 bases for V and 5 bases for J; bases not matched to a gene: 10. CDR1 and CDR2 (germline): ENHRY, SYGVKD. The CDR3 spans 16 residues. The chain's CDR3 is CAISEKQGAGRTEAFF. The DNA for the CDR3 is TGTGCCATCAGTGAGAAGCAGGGGGCGGGAAGGACTGAAGCTTTCTTT.

The chain couples TRBV6-5 to TRBJ1-6, with 10 bases aligning to TRBD1. The V gene's germline CDR1 is MNHEY and CDR2 SVGAGI. V was clipped by 6 bases and J by 10 bases; unmatched bases: 6. The CDR3 sequence is 14 residues long. CDR3 residues: CASRTGTGVSPLHF. Written as DNA, the CDR3 is TGTGCCAGCAGAACCGGGACAGGGGTGTCACCCCTCCACTTT.

The V and J genes are TRBV7-9 and TRBJ2-2; 8 nucleotides line up with TRBD2. From germline, CDR1 is SEHNR and CDR2 FQNEAQ (reference sequence). V trimming: 5 bases; J trimming: 2 bases; junction bases outside the gene matches: 7. The CDR3 consists of 16 residues. In DNA form, the CDR3 reads TGTGCCAGCAGCCCCGTCGGGGGGGAAAACACCGGGGAGCTGTTTTTT. It yields the protein CASSPVGGENTGELFF.

The chain couples TRBV5-5 to TRBJ1-3; D gene unclear. In germline, CDR1 is SGHKS, CDR2 YYEKEE (reference sequence). This CDR3 is built from 14 residues. The V end lost 1 base, the J end lost 1 base, and 6 bases lay between the germline ends. The CDR3 bases are TGTGCCAGCAGCTTGCACATTTCTGGAAACACCATATATTTT. Amino acids: CASSLHISGNTIYF. The full variable domain, completed using reference TRBV5-5 and TRBJ1-3, is DAGVTQSPTHLIKTRGQQVTLRCSPISGHKSVSWYQQVLGQGPQFIFQYYEKEERGRGNFPDRFSARQFPNYSSELNVNALLLGDSALYLCASSLHISGNTIYFGEGSWLTVV.

The chain employs TRBV27 and TRBJ1-2; the D gene is possibly TRBD1 (6 bases). The CDR3 totals 15 residues. Trimming pared 6 bases from V and 1 base from J, leaving 15 bases between. Germline loops: CDR1 MNHEY, CDR2 SMNVEV (reference sequence). For the CDR3, the DNA is TGTGCCAGCAGAACAGGGCTGCCGGATAACTATGGCTACACCTTC. It yields the protein CASRTGLPDNYGYTF.

In this sample, this clone turned up a few times. This sequence joins TRBV6-6 and TRBJ1-4, with D perhaps TRBD1 (5 bases). V lost 6 bases, J lost 1 base, and 12 bases lay in between. Germline CDR1 is MNHNY and CDR2 is SVGAGI (reference sequence). The CDR3 length is 15 residues. CDR3 bases: TGTGCCAGCAGATACCAGGGAGGAACTAATGAAAAACTGTTTTTT. Its protein is CASRYQGGTNEKLFF.

The chain joins TRBV5-8 to TRBJ2-1; TRBD2 matches 11 bases. The CDR3 extends over 17 amino acids. V lost 3 bases to trimming and J lost 0 bases; unmatched junction nucleotides: 5. CDR1 is SGHTS and CDR2 is YDEGEE in the germline V gene. Written as DNA, the CDR3 is TGTGCCAGCAGCTCGGGAGGACTAGCGGGCTCCTACAATGAGCAGTTCTTC. It yields the protein CASSSGGLAGSYNEQFF.

The J gene is TRBJ1-6, the V gene TRBV6-6; no firm D call. Germline CDR1 MNHNY, CDR2 SVGAGI (reference sequence). The V end was cut by 2 bases, the J end by 7 bases, with 12 bases between. The CDR3 consists of 15 residues. This CDR3 reads CASSYITAANSPLHF. In nucleotides, the CDR3 is TGTGCCAGCAGTTACATCACTGCTGCCAATTCACCCCTCCACTTT.